A selection of T cell receptor beta chains follows, all from one sample in a study of T cell responses to AZD1222 COVID-19 vaccine. Data came from immunoSEQ multiplex PCR; TCRdb stores just in-frame clones and leaves some out. The table lists about 140,000 clones, 85% to 95% of them singletons, with about 1.5% in the top ten. This sample comprised peripheral blood, obtained on day 0 of AZD1222 vaccination. The receptors shown here come from an adult in good health. Each CDR3 is given without its conserved first and last residue.

j_call v_call cdr3_aa
TRBJ2-5 TRBV15 ATSRDSGGTEETQY
TRBJ2-2 TRBV5-5 ASSLGQVTGELF
TRBJ1-2 TRBV27 ASSLLGQENYGYT
TRBJ2-2 TRBV7-7 ASSLDGTTGELF
TRBJ1-5 TRBV15 ATSRGTELNQPQH
TRBJ2-5 TRBV12-2 ASRSRQFQETQY
TRBJ2-2 TRBV30 AWSVRWGLNTGELF
TRBJ2-3 TRBV5-1 ASSRDGTDTQY
TRBJ1-3 TRBV30 AWSVPRVGPTRLSGNTIY
TRBJ2-1 TRBV19 APSLAGESNEQF
TRBJ1-1 TRBV5-1 ASSPEAGWGTEAF
TRBJ2-7 TRBV5-1 ASSLGDVSYEQY
TRBJ2-5 TRBV3-1/TRBV3-2 ASSLGQGVGETQY
TRBJ2-7 TRBV29-1 SVYTGTGATYEQY
TRBJ1-2 TRBV2 ASSPRGLHGYT
TRBJ2-1 TRBV3-1/TRBV3-2 ASSQDSPGTVPYNEQF
TRBJ2-2 TRBV10-3 AISEWEIHLDTGELF
TRBJ2-1 TRBV7-8 ASRSGGTYNEQF
TRBJ2-7 TRBV5-4 ASSHQDRSSYEQY